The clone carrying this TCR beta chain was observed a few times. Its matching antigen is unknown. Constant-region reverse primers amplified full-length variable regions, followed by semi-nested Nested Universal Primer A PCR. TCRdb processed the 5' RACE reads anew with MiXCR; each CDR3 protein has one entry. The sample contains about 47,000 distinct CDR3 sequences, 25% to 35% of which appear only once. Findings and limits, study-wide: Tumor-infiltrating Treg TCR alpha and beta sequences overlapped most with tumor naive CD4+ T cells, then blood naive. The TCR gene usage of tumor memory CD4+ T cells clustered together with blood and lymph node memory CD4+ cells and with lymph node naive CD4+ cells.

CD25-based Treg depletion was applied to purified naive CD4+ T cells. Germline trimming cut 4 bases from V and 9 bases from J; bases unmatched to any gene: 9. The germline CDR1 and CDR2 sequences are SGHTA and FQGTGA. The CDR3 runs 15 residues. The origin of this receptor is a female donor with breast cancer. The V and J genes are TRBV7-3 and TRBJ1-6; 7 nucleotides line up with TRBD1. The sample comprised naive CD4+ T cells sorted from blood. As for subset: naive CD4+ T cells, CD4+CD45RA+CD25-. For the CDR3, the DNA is TGTGCCAGCAGCTCTGGAAACAGGGGAGGTTCACCCCTCCACTTT. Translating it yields CASSSGNRGGSPLHF.